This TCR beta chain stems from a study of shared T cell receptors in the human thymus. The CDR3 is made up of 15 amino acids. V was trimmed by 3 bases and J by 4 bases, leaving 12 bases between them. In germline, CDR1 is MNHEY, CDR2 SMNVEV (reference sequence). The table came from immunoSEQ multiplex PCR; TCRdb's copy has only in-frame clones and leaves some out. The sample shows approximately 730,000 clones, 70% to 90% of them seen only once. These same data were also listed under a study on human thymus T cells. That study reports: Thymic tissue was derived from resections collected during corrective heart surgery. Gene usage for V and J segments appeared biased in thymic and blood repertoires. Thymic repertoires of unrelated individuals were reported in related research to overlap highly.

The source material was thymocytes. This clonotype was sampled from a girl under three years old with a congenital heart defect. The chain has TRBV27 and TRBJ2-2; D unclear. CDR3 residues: CASSFLISGTGELFF. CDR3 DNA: TGTGCCAGCAGTTTCCTGATTTCGGGCACCGGGGAGCTGTTTTTT.